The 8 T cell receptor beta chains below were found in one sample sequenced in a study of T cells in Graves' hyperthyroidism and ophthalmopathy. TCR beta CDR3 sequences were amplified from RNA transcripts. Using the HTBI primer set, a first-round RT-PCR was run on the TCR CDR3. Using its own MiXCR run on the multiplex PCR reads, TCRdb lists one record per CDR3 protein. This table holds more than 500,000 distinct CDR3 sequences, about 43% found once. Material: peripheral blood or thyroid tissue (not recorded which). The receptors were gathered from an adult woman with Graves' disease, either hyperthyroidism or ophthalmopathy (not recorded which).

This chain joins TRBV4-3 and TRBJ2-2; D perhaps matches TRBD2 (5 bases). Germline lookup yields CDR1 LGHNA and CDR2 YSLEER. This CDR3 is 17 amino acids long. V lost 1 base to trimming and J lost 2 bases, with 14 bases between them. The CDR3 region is CASSQVGSSPNTGELFF. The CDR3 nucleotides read TGCGCCAGCAGCCAAGTAGGTTCTAGCCCTAACACCGGGGAGCTGTTTTTT.

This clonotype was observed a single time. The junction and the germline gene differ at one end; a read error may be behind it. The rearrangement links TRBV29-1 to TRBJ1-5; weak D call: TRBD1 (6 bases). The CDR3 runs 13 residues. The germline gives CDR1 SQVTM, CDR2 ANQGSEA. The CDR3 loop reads CAWSIQGSQPQHF. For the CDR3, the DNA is TGTGCCTGGAGTATACAGGGAAGTCAGCCCCAGCATTTT.

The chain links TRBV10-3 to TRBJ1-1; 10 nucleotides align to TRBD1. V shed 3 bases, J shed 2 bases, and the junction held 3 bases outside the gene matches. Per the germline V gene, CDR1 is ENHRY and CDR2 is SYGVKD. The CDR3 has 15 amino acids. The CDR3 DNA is TGTGCCATCAGTGATGGACAGGGGGGTAACACTGAAGCTTTCTTT. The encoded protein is CAISDGQGGNTEAFF.

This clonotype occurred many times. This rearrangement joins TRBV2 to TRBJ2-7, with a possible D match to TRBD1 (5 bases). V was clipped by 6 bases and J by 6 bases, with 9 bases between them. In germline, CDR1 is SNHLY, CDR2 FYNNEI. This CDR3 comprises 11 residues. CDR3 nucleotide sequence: TGTGCCAGCAGGGGTAGGGGCGAGCAGTACTTC. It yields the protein CASRGRGEQYF. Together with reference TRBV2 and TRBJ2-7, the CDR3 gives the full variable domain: EPEVTQTPSHQVTQMGQEVILRCVPISNHLYFYWYRQILGQKVEFLVSFYNNEISEKSEIFDDQFSVERPDGSNFTLKIRSTKLEDSAMYFCASRGRGEQYFGPGTRLTVT.

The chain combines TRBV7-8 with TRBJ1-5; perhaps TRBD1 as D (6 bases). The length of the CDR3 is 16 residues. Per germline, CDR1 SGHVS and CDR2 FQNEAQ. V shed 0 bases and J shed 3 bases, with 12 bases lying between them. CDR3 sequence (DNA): TGTGCCAGCAGCTTAGCAGAAGGACAGTACAATCAGCCCCAGCATTTT. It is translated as CASSLAEGQYNQPQHF.

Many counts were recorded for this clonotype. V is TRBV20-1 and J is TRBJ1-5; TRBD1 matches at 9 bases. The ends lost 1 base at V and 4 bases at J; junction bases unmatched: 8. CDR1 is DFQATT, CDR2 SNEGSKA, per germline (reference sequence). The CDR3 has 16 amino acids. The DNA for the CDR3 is TGCAGTGCTAGAGTTTTGACAGGGGGTTGGAATCAGCCCCAGCATTTT. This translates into CSARVLTGGWNQPQHF.

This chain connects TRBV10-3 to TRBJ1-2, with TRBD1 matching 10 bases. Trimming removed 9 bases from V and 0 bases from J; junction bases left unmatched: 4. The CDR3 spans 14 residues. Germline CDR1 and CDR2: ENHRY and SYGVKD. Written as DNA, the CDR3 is TGTGCCATTGGGACAGGGGAACCTAACTATGGCTACACCTTC. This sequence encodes CAIGTGEPNYGYTF.

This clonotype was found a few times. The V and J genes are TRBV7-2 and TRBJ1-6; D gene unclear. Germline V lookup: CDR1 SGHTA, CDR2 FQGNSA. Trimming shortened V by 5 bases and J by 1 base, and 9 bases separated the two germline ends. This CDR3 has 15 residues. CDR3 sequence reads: CASSDGASYNSPLHF. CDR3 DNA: TGTGCCAGCAGCGACGGCGCGTCCTATAATTCACCCCTCCACTTT. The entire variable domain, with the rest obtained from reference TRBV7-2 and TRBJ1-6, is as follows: GAGVSQSPSNKVTEKGKDVELRCDPISGHTALYWYRQSLGQGLEFLIYFQGNSAPDKSGLPSDRFSAERTGGSVSTLTIQRTQQEDSAVYLCASSDGASYNSPLHFGNGTRLTVT.